This T cell receptor (beta chain) was sequenced during a study of T cells in Graves' hyperthyroidism and ophthalmopathy. Amplification yielded TCR beta CDR3 regions, with RNA transcripts as the source. First-round RT-PCR of the TCR CDR3 relied on the HTBI primer set. Using its own MiXCR run on the multiplex PCR reads, TCRdb lists one record per CDR3 protein. This sample has hundreds of thousands of distinct CDR3 sequences, with approximately 15% found just once. It was considered stable Graves' hyperthyroidism when ophthalmopathy did not progress within 18 months. Each diagnosis was grounded in clinical symptoms, serum thyroxine and TRAb, thyroid ultrasound, and orbital computed tomography. This clonotype occurred many times. Germline CDR1 reads SGHRS; CDR2 reads YFSETQ. V lost 5 bases to trimming and J lost 7 bases, with 15 bases between them. The CDR3 is 13 amino acids.

Sequenced input: blood. The chain uses TRBV5-1 and TRBJ1-1, with unresolved D. This clonotype originated in a young woman with Graves' hyperthyroidism. The CDR3 protein is CASSFGVSREAFF. The CDR3 DNA reads TGCGCCAGCAGTTTCGGGGTTTCCCGTGAAGCTTTCTTT.